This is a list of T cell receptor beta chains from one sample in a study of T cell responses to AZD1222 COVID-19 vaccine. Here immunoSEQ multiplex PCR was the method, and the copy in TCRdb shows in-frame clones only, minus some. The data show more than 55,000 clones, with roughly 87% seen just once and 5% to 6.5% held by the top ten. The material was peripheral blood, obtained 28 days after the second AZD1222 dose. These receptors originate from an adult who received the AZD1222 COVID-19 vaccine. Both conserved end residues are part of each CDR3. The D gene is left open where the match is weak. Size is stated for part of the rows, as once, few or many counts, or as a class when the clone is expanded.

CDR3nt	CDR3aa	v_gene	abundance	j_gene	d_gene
TGTGCCATCAGCTACCGAACACGGGCAGGGCAAGAGACCCAGTACTTC	CAISYRTRAGQETQYF	TRBV10-3	NA	TRBJ2-5	NA
TGTGCCAGCAGCGGAGGACCTTCGGGTGAGCAGTTCTTC	CASSGGPSGEQFF	TRBV7-3	once	TRBJ2-1	NA
TGTGCCAGCAGCCCCAGGGGACAGGGGGAGGCCTATGGCTACACCTTC	CASSPRGQGEAYGYTF	TRBV9	NA	TRBJ1-2	TRBD1
TGTGCCAGCAGCCGCGTAGGGACTTTTGGCTACACCTTC	CASSRVGTFGYTF	TRBV5-6	NA	TRBJ1-2	NA
TGTGCCAGTAGTATACGGGGACAGGGCCTGGGCAATCAGCCCCAGCATTTT	CASSIRGQGLGNQPQHF	TRBV19	NA	TRBJ1-5	TRBD1
TGTGCCAGCAGCGAATCCCCGTCGAGCAATCAGCCCCAGCATTTT	CASSESPSSNQPQHF	TRBV9	few	TRBJ1-5	NA
TGTGCCTGGAGTCGTAGTAGACCGGGGAATGAAAAACTGTTTTTT	CAWSRSRPGNEKLFF	TRBV30	NA	TRBJ1-4	NA
TGTGCCAGCAGCTTCGGCGGGGGGAGCTCCTACGAGCAGTACTTC	CASSFGGGSSYEQYF	TRBV5-4	NA	TRBJ2-7	TRBD2
TGTGCCTGGAAGGGGGAAAATCGACAGGGCTATAATTCACCCCTCCACTTT	CAWKGENRQGYNSPLHF	TRBV30	NA	TRBJ1-6	TRBD1
TGCGCCAGCAGCAAGGGCGGGAAGGAGCAGTTCTTC	CASSKGGKEQFF	TRBV5-1	NA	TRBJ2-1	NA
TGCGCCAGCAGCCCCGGGGGCCGGGTCACCGGGGAGCTGTTTTTT	CASSPGGRVTGELFF	TRBV5-1	NA	TRBJ2-2	NA
TGTGCCAGCAGCCGCTGGAACACTGAAGCTTTCTTT	CASSRWNTEAFF	TRBV3-1/TRBV3-2	NA	TRBJ1-1	NA
TGTGCCAGCAGCTTAGTTGGGGTGGAGAACTCCTACGAGCAGTACTTC	CASSLVGVENSYEQYF	TRBV7-8	NA	TRBJ2-7	NA
TGTGCCAGCTCCGAGGGGCGGGGGCTCTACGAGCAGTACTTC	CASSEGRGLYEQYF	TRBV5-4	NA	TRBJ2-7	NA
TGCGCCAGCAGCCGGGACTCAAACACCGGGGAGCTGTTTTTT	CASSRDSNTGELFF	TRBV5-1	NA	TRBJ2-2	NA
TGTGCCAGCAGTCTTGCTAGCGGGAATACGCAGTATTTT	CASSLASGNTQYF	TRBV6-2/TRBV6-3	NA	TRBJ2-3	TRBD2
TGTGCCAGCAGCCCGGGACAGGGGGTAGAGACCCAGTACTTC	CASSPGQGVETQYF	TRBV9	NA	TRBJ2-5	TRBD1
TGTGCCAGCAGCCGCTGGACAGGGTCCAATGAGCAGTTCTTC	CASSRWTGSNEQFF	TRBV3-1/TRBV3-2	NA	TRBJ2-1	TRBD1
TGCAGCGTTGGGGACTTATCCTACAATGAGCAGTTCTTC	CSVGDLSYNEQFF	TRBV29-1	NA	TRBJ2-1	NA
TGTGCCTCCACCCAAACCCGGCAGCCCGAGCAGTACTTC	CASTQTRQPEQYF	TRBV24-1	NA	TRBJ2-7	NA
TGTGCCAGCAGCTTTGGGACTAGCACAGATACGCAGTATTTT	CASSFGTSTDTQYF	TRBV7-9	NA	TRBJ2-3	NA
TGTGCCAGCAGTCCATGGGGGCCGGCTGACAATGAGCAGTTCTTC	CASSPWGPADNEQFF	TRBV28	NA	TRBJ2-1	NA
TGTGCCAGCAGTGTAGGAGCGGGGAACCAAGAGACCCAGTACTTC	CASSVGAGNQETQYF	TRBV9	once	TRBJ2-5	TRBD2
TGTGCCAGCAACACGGGACAGGGAAGCTCAGAAAAACTGTTTTTT	CASNTGQGSSEKLFF	TRBV5-5	NA	TRBJ1-4	TRBD1
TGTGCCAGCAGTTACGACAGGGTACGATCACCCCTCCACTTT	CASSYDRVRSPLHF	TRBV6-5	NA	TRBJ1-6	TRBD1
TGCGCCAGCAGCCAAAGACAACAGGCCTCCTACGAGCAGTACTTC	CASSQRQQASYEQYF	TRBV4-1	NA	TRBJ2-7	NA
TGCAGCGTTGCACGGGCAGGGAATGACGAGCAGTACTTC	CSVARAGNDEQYF	TRBV29-1	NA	TRBJ2-7	NA
TGTGCCAGCAGCTTGGGACATCGAGACGAGCAGTACTTC	CASSLGHRDEQYF	TRBV7-8	once	TRBJ2-7	NA
TGTGCCAGTAGTATACCTAGCGGCTCTAGCTCCTACAATGAGCAGTTCTTC	CASSIPSGSSSYNEQFF	TRBV19	NA	TRBJ2-1	TRBD2
TGTGCCAGCAGCTCGGGCGGGGAGACCCAGTACTTC	CASSSGGETQYF	TRBV11-3	NA	TRBJ2-5	NA
TGTGCCAGTAGTACGGCACAGATCTACAATGAGCAGTTCTTC	CASSTAQIYNEQFF	TRBV19	NA	TRBJ2-1	NA
TGTGCCAGTAGCGATAGCAATCAGCCCCAGCATTTT	CASSDSNQPQHF	TRBV19	once	TRBJ1-5	NA
TGTGCCAGCAGCTTAAGAGGTCAGGATAATTCACCCCTCCACTTT	CASSLRGQDNSPLHF	TRBV7-2	NA	TRBJ1-6	NA
TGTGCCAGCAGCCCACAATTGACAGTGAGGGAGCTGTTTTTT	CASSPQLTVRELFF	TRBV3-1/TRBV3-2	NA	TRBJ2-2	NA
TGTGCCACCAGTGAGGTTTCCGGGACGGGGAGCTCCTACGAGCAGTACTTC	CATSEVSGTGSSYEQYF	TRBV24-1	few	TRBJ2-7	NA
TGTGCCAGCATGAGTGTATTGCTAGACACCATATATTTT	CASMSVLLDTIYF	TRBV6-5	NA	TRBJ1-3	NA
TGTGCCAGCTCACACCGGGACAGCGAATTCTATGGCTACACCTTC	CASSHRDSEFYGYTF	TRBV18	NA	TRBJ1-2	TRBD1
TGCGCCAGCAGGGGTCTTCAGAGCCTGTCTGAAGCTTTCTTT	CASRGLQSLSEAFF	TRBV10-2	once	TRBJ1-1	NA
TGTGCCAGCAGTCCTCCCGGGACAGGGGGATACGAGCAGTACTTC	CASSPPGTGGYEQYF	TRBV3-1/TRBV3-2	NA	TRBJ2-7	TRBD1
TGTGCCAGTAGTATAGACAGCGACACTGAAGCTTTCTTT	CASSIDSDTEAFF	TRBV19	NA	TRBJ1-1	NA
TGTGCCAGCAGCTACCCAGGGAGCTCTGGGGCCAACGTCCTGACTTTC	CASSYPGSSGANVLTF	TRBV5-4	NA	TRBJ2-6	NA
TGTGCCAGCAGCTTACTCTTAGCCCCCCTCTACGAGCAGTACTTC	CASSLLLAPLYEQYF	TRBV7-3	NA	TRBJ2-7	NA
TGTGCCAGCAGCCCTCGGGACAGGGCGAATGAGCAGTTCTTC	CASSPRDRANEQFF	TRBV13	once	TRBJ2-1	TRBD1
TGTGCCAGCACCATGGACAGTCCCTCTGGAAACACCATATATTTT	CASTMDSPSGNTIYF	TRBV3-1/TRBV3-2	NA	TRBJ1-3	NA
TGTGCCAGCAGTGAACTGCCAGGGGCCTTCTACGAGCAGTACTTC	CASSELPGAFYEQYF	TRBV6-1	NA	TRBJ2-7	NA
TGTGCCTGGAACAGGGTAGGGAACGAGCAGTACTTC	CAWNRVGNEQYF	TRBV30	NA	TRBJ2-7	NA
TGCGCCAGCAGCCAAGATCGGACAGGGGGAGGCGAGACCCAGTACTTC	CASSQDRTGGGETQYF	TRBV4-3	once	TRBJ2-5	TRBD1
TGCGCCAGCAGACAGGGTTCTTCTAATGAAAAACTGTTTTTT	CASRQGSSNEKLFF	TRBV5-1	NA	TRBJ1-4	NA
TGTGCCAGCCGGGCCCAGGGCGGAAACATTCAGTACTTC	CASRAQGGNIQYF	TRBV2	NA	TRBJ2-4	NA
TGTGCCTGGGACCGTGGGGGGGCGAACACCGGGGAGCTGTTTTTT	CAWDRGGANTGELFF	TRBV30	NA	TRBJ2-2	TRBD2
TGTGCCAGCAGTGGACAGGCCAAAGGTATAGATACGCAGTATTTT	CASSGQAKGIDTQYF	TRBV3-1/TRBV3-2	NA	TRBJ2-3	TRBD1
TGTGCCAGCAGCTTAGGCACTAGCGGGTCGAACAATGAGCAGTTCTTC	CASSLGTSGSNNEQFF	TRBV11-3	NA	TRBJ2-1	TRBD2
TGTGCCAGTAGTCGCAGCGGGGCCCTTTACAATGAGCAGTTCTTC	CASSRSGALYNEQFF	TRBV19	NA	TRBJ2-1	TRBD2
TGTGCCACCTACGCGGGGGAGTATAGCAATCAGCCCCAGCATTTT	CATYAGEYSNQPQHF	TRBV19	NA	TRBJ1-5	NA
TGCGCCAGCAGTTCGCCTAGCGGGGACCCTAGCACAGATACGCAGTATTTT	CASSSPSGDPSTDTQYF	TRBV5-1	NA	TRBJ2-3	TRBD2
TGTGCCAGCAGCCTTGACCAGGGACTATACAATGAAAAACTGTTTTTT	CASSLDQGLYNEKLFF	TRBV9	NA	TRBJ1-4	NA
TGTGCCAGTAGTATCCCACGGACTAGGGGCTACACCTTC	CASSIPRTRGYTF	TRBV19	NA	TRBJ1-2	NA
TGTGCCAGTAGTATGAGCGGGGGAGCCGACAACACACTAGATACGCAGTATTTT	CASSMSGGADNTLDTQYF	TRBV19	NA	TRBJ2-3	TRBD2
TGTGCCAGCAGCCAAGTTAGCTCGAGTAATGAGCAGTTCTTC	CASSQVSSSNEQFF	TRBV14	NA	TRBJ2-1	NA